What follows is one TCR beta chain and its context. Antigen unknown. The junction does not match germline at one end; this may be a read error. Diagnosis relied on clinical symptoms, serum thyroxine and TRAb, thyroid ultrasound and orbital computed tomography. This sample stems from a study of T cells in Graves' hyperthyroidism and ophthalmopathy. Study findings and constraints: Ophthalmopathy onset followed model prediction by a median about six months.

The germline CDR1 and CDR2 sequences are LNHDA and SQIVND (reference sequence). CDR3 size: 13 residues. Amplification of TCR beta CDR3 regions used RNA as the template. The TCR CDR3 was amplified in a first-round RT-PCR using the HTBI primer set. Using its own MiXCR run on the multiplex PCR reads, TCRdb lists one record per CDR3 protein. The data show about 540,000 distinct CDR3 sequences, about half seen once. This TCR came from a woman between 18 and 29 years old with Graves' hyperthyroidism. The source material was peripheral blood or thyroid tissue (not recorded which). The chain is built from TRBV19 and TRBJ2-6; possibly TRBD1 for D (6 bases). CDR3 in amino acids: CASSMNRGNTEAF. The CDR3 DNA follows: TGTGCCAGTAGTATGAATAGGGGGAACACTGAAGCTTTC. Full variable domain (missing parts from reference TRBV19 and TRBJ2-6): DGGITQSPKYLFRKEGQNVTLSCEQNLNHDAMYWYRQDPGQGLRLIYYSQIVNDFQKGDIAEGYSVSREKKESFPLTVTSAQKNPTAFYLCASSMNRGNTEAFGAGSRLTVL.